The entry that follows covers one T cell receptor (beta chain) sequence. Its specificity is not known. The treatment here: 19 received Ad26.COV2.S at low or high dose, single or two shots; several received placebo; per-sample allocation not given. On day 63 after the first injection, vaccine and placebo recipients gave samples. Aged 18-55 years, donor was enrolled in Boston in the early 2020s. The germline V and J ends were trimmed by 2 bases and 7 bases, with 15 bases remaining between them. Germline V CDR1 and CDR2: SGHNT, YYREEE (reference sequence). CDR3 length equals 15 residues. This sample was taken from a study of Ad26.COV2.S vaccination and SARS-CoV-2 variants. The study's findings and limits: The study found similar non-spike TCR breadth in vaccine and placebo recipients.

The table came from immunoSEQ multiplex PCR; TCRdb's copy has only in-frame clones and leaves some out. The table has 500,000 or so clones, approximately 89% seen once; the top ten hold over 2.5%. This chain joins TRBV5-4 and TRBJ2-2, with D possibly TRBD1 on 6 matching bases. Source: peripheral blood, taken in a trial of Ad26.COV2.S vaccine versus placebo. This TCR derives from a person aged 18-65 years who received the Ad26.COV2.S COVID-19 vaccine or a placebo. CDR3 bases: TGTGCCAGCAGCTTCGCGAACAGGGACGTCGGGGAGCTGTTTTTT. It encodes CASSFANRDVGELFF.